These 10 T cell receptor beta chains came from one sample sequenced in a study of T-cell memory formation after mild COVID-19. TCRdb fed the 5' RACE reads into MiXCR, producing one record per CDR3 protein. This table has 190,000 or so distinct CDR3 sequences, roughly a fifth appearing once. The source material was PBMCs or a T cell subset sorted from them (not recorded which). The receptors were sampled from an adult woman who had mild COVID-19 (a few samples of this study predate the infection). Cell type and time point are not known.

The rearrangement links TRBV19 to TRBJ1-1; D call uncertain. The germline V and J ends were trimmed by 5 bases and 1 base, with 11 bases remaining between them. Germline V lookup: CDR1 LNHDA, CDR2 SQIVND (reference sequence). The CDR3 loop spans 14 amino acids. DNA of the CDR3: TGTGCCAGTAGTTCTGACACCCCGAACACTGAAGCTTTCTTT. Translation: CASSSDTPNTEAFF.

This chain links TRBV27 with TRBJ1-1, with D maybe TRBD1 (6 bases). V dropped 8 bases and J dropped 0 bases, with 13 bases sitting between them. The CDR3 length is 14 residues. The germline CDR1 and CDR2 sequences are MNHEY and SMNVEV (reference sequence). CDR3 DNA: TGTGCCAGCCGACGGGACACCATGAACACTGAAGCTTTCTTT. It specifies CASRRDTMNTEAFF.

The V gene is TRBV6-5, the J gene TRBJ2-5; 14 bases are shared with TRBD2. The V gene end was trimmed by 2 bases and the J gene end by 1 base; junction bases not matched to a gene: 3. The germline V gene encodes CDR1 MNHEY and CDR2 SVGAGI. This CDR3 is built from 17 residues. The CDR3 sequence: CASSYDGTSGSQETQYF. The DNA for the CDR3 is TGTGCCAGCAGTTACGATGGGACTAGCGGGAGCCAAGAGACCCAGTACTTC.

The rearrangement links TRBV14 to TRBJ2-1, with TRBD2 matching 9 bases. CDR1 and CDR2 (germline): SGHDN, FVKESK. V was clipped by 1 base and J by 2 bases; unmatched bases: 0. The CDR3 covers 15 residues. This chain's CDR3 is CASSQGTSAYNEQFF. CDR3 nucleotide sequence: TGTGCCAGCAGCCAAGGGACTAGCGCCTACAATGAGCAGTTCTTC.

There are many counts of this clonotype. The chain is built from TRBV7-8 and TRBJ2-5; tentative D call: TRBD1 (6 bases). V lost 4 bases and J lost 2, with 11 bases in between. CDR1 is SGHVS and CDR2 is FQNEAQ in the germline V gene. CDR3 size: 14 residues. CDR3 amino acids: CASSSRTDQETQYF. DNA of the CDR3: TGTGCCAGCAGCTCTCGGACAGATCAAGAGACCCAGTACTTC.

This clonotype was detected a few times. CDR3 nucleotides: TGTGCCAGTAGTATAGGACTAGCGGTCTACGAGCAGTACTTC. It is translated as CASSIGLAVYEQYF. The chain uses TRBV19 and TRBJ2-7, with 9 bases lining up with TRBD2. The V gene end was trimmed by 1 base and the J gene end by 3 bases; junction bases not matched to a gene: 1. The CDR3 has 14 amino acids. Germline lookup yields CDR1 LNHDA and CDR2 SQIVND (reference sequence).

Only a few counts were recorded for this clonotype. The CDR3 nucleotides read TGCGCCAGCAGCCAACTACTAGCGGGGGGAGGCAATGAGCAGTTCTTC. The encoded protein is CASSQLLAGGGNEQFF. The rearrangement uses TRBV4-1 and TRBJ2-1, with 12 bases identical to TRBD2. The CDR3 contains 16 residues. In germline, CDR1 is MGHRA, CDR2 YSYEKL. The junction had 5 bases not matched to a gene; V was cut back by 2 bases and J by 6 bases.

This clonotype occurred a few times. The chain combines TRBV7-3 with TRBJ2-3; 12 bases are a match to TRBD2. In germline, CDR1 is SGHTA, CDR2 FQGTGA. This CDR3 is built from 19 residues. The V and J ends lost 4 bases and 1 base, in that order; junction bases with no gene match: 12. The CDR3 DNA reads as TGTGCCAGCAGCTCGACTAGCGGGAGCCCTTACCCTGGCACAGATACGCAGTATTTT. Translated, it gives CASSSTSGSPYPGTDTQYF.

The V call is TRBV12-3 or TRBV12-4, the J call TRBJ2-7, with TRBD2 as a possible D gene (6 bases). The germline V and J ends were trimmed by 3 bases and 3 bases, with 6 bases remaining between them. The CDR3 has 12 residues. The CDR3: CASSFSGYEQYF. The CDR3 bases are TGTGCCAGCAGTTTTAGCGGCTACGAGCAGTACTTC.

The chain is built from TRBV7-9 and TRBJ2-1; D ambiguous. Trimming left V 4 bases short and J 10 bases short, with 20 bases between. Germline CDR1 is SEHNR and CDR2 is FQNEAQ (reference sequence). This CDR3 has 15 amino acids. CDR3 protein: CASSSHVGLGLEQFF. The CDR3 DNA sequence: TGTGCCAGCAGCTCCCACGTGGGCCTGGGGTTGGAGCAGTTCTTC.